Below are 12 T cell receptor beta chains sequenced from a single sample in a study of blood T cells in healthy people across ages. For the second PCR, which ran for roughly 7 to 11 cycles, a sample-barcoded 5' primer and a J-beta primer mix were used. TCRdb re-analysed the 5' RACE reads in MiXCR, keeping a single row per CDR3 protein. Altogether 1.5 million to 2 million distinct CDR3 sequences are present, 25% to 30% being singletons, with the ten largest covering 7.7%. Input material: blood. Every receptor here comes from a woman younger than 45 in good health.

This clonotype was counted many times. This chain links TRBV7-2 with TRBJ2-3; 9 bases agree with TRBD2. Trimming at V came to 1 base and at J to 3 bases, leaving 5 bases not matched to a gene. Per germline, CDR1 SGHTA and CDR2 FQGNSA. The CDR3 spans 16 residues. The CDR3 nucleotides read TGTGCCAGCAGCTTAGGTGCGGGGGGGCTTACAGATACGCAGTATTTT. Translated: CASSLGAGGLTDTQYF.

The chain uses TRBV14 and TRBJ2-1; 7 bases are shared with TRBD2. The CDR3 has 15 residues. From germline, CDR1 is SGHDN and CDR2 FVKESK. V shed 0 bases and J 4 bases; nucleotides not matched to a gene: 3. CDR3 in DNA: TGTGCCAGCAGCCAAGAGGCGGGAGTATACAATGAGCAGTTCTTC. Its protein is CASSQEAGVYNEQFF.

Of note for this clonotype: At one boundary the junction diverges from the germline segment, which might be a read error. The rearrangement links TRBV2 to TRBJ2-1; 8 positions agree with TRBD2. This CDR3 is 14 amino acids long. Germline V CDR1 and CDR2: SNHLY, FYNNEI. The CDR3 spells CASSSGSSYSEQFF. Here the CDR3 DNA reads TGTGCCAGCAGTAGCGGGAGTTCCTACAGTGAGCAGTTCTTC.

The table lists this clonotype with a few counts. The chain is built from TRBV10-3 and TRBJ1-5, with D uncertain. The germline V gene encodes CDR1 ENHRY and CDR2 SYGVKD. The length of the CDR3 is 15 residues. V lost 11 bases and J 1 base, leaving 18 bases between the germline ends. CDR3 coding DNA: TGTGCCGCTCATCCGGCAGGCGAGAGCAATCAGCCCCAGCATTTT. Translated, it gives CAAHPAGESNQPQHF.

CDR3 residues: CSVEGTGEKTGELFF. CDR3 DNA: TGCAGCGTTGAAGGCACAGGTGAAAAGACCGGGGAGCTGTTTTTT. The rearrangement joins TRBV29-1 to TRBJ2-2; possible D gene TRBD1, 5 bases. The V gene's germline CDR1 is SQVTM and CDR2 ANQGSEA. V was clipped by 1 base and J by 5 bases, with 14 bases between them. This CDR3 has 15 amino acids.

About this clonotype: This could be a read error, since a much larger clone is one nucleotide away. The chain employs TRBV3-1 and TRBJ2-7, with 7 bases identical to TRBD2. Germline V gene data show CDR1 as LGHDT and CDR2 as YNNKEL (reference sequence). The CDR3 has 14 residues. The V gene end was trimmed by 7 bases and the J gene end by 5 bases; junction bases not matched to a gene: 11. The CDR3 sequence: CASTPGGKGHEQYF. The CDR3 region has the DNA TGTGCCAGCACCCCCGGGGGGAAGGGACACGAGCAGTACTTC.

This clonotype came up many times. The V gene is TRBV27, the J gene TRBJ2-5; D not certain. The ends were cut back, 8 bases at V and 5 bases at J, with 6 bases in the middle. Germline V gene data show CDR1 as MNHEY and CDR2 as SMNVEV (reference sequence). This CDR3 is 10 amino acids long. Written as DNA, the CDR3 is TGTGCCAGCTTTAGGGAGACCCAGTACTTC. It codes for CASFRETQYF.

Ten or more counts support this clonotype. The rearrangement links TRBV5-1 to TRBJ2-3; 8 bases are a match to TRBD1. Germline V lookup: CDR1 SGHRS, CDR2 YFSETQ. With V trimmed by 4 bases and J by 0 bases, 7 bases remained unmatched. The CDR3 contains 16 residues. This CDR3 is CASSLQGGGSTDTQYF. DNA for the CDR3: TGCGCCAGCAGCCTACAGGGGGGAGGAAGCACAGATACGCAGTATTTT.

This clonotype was seen a handful of times. V and J are TRBV18 and TRBJ2-4; D is perhaps TRBD2 (5 bases). The DNA end favors TRBJ2-7, so the J call may be wrong. The germline V gene encodes CDR1 KGHSH and CDR2 LQKENI. This CDR3 is built from 15 residues. CDR3 in amino acids: CASSPPGVGAYEQYF. The CDR3 DNA follows: TGTGCCAGCTCACCACCGGGCGTCGGGGCCTACGAGCAGTACTTC.

This clonotype was picked up a small number of times. The chain uses TRBV28 and TRBJ1-2; D gene ambiguous. CDR3 size: 14 residues. Germline values: CDR1 MDHEN, CDR2 SYDVKM. Deletions cut 5 bases from V and 2 bases from J, with 12 bases between. The CDR3 DNA follows: TGTGCCAGCAGTACCCCGCGGAGGAACTATGGCTACACCTTC. Translating gives CASSTPRRNYGYTF.

This clonotype appeared a few times. This chain uses TRBV7-2 with TRBJ2-4; D uncertain. Germline-derived CDR1 and CDR2 are SGHTA and FQGNSA. Trimming shortened V by 1 base and J by 10 bases, and 20 bases separated the two germline ends. The CDR3 consists of 16 residues. As DNA, the CDR3 is TGTGCCAGCAGCTTAGAGGGCGGTTTGAAAGGTTGGATTCAGTACTTC. This codes for CASSLEGGLKGWIQYF.

In regard to this clonotype: Relative to the germline gene, one junction end is altered; a read error may explain this. The chain couples TRBV27 to TRBJ2-3; 8 positions match TRBD1. Germline V CDR1 and CDR2: MNHEY, SMNVEV (reference sequence). The CDR3 runs to 15 residues. The CDR3: CVSSPTQGVADTQYF. CDR3 nucleotides: TGTGTCAGCAGTCCGACACAGGGGGTAGCAGATACGCAGTATTTT.